In its sample, the clone carrying this T cell receptor beta chain was seen many times. Its antigen is unidentified. Template switching with 5'RACE generated the TCR cDNA and added a universal primer site and UMIs. In TCRdb, the 5' RACE reads were re-called with MiXCR into one record per CDR3 protein. The data show approximately 240,000 distinct CDR3 sequences, about 3.9% seen once. These data originate in a study of T cells after yellow fever vaccination. Points from the study as a whole: Among all clonotypes, a small share was observed in both CD4 and CD8 compartments. Highly abundant clonotypes carried over from the bulk population could end up in FACS-sorted repertoires as contaminants. The secondary response showed a weaker magnitude and a faster peak, day 5 versus 15.

V was shortened by 4 bases and J by 10 bases, with 15 bases between the two germline ends. This CDR3 is built from 14 residues. CDR1 SGHNT and CDR2 YYREEE come from the germline V gene (reference sequence). This chain links TRBV5-4 with TRBJ2-6; possible D gene TRBD1, 5 bases. The receptor was isolated from a man aged 18 to 35 who received the YFV17D yellow fever vaccine. Sequenced material: PBMCs, taken 15 days after the yellow fever booster vaccination. Here the CDR3 reads CASSLETVGNVLTF. The CDR3 nucleotides read TGTGCCAGCAGCCTGGAGACAGTAGGGAACGTCCTGACTTTC.